The present T cell receptor beta chain was sequenced within a study of T cells of healthy individuals listed by TCRdb under 2018. Reading the germline V gene gives CDR1 MNHEY and CDR2 SVGEGT. V was cut back by 2 bases and J by 5 bases, leaving a gap of 8 bases between them. Including the terminal cysteine and phenylalanine, the CDR3 comprises 13 residues. Of all the DNA, just the CDR3 is kept, 39 bases in frame from base 1. The library was produced with 5' RACE. Instrument on record: Illumina MiSeq. The public reads were quality trimmed at Q25 with fastp and then assembled into clones with MiXCR by TCRdb, keeping productive beta chains. CDR3 protein duplicates are merged, each entry listing the most common genes and DNA. The sample table lists tens of thousands of distinct CDR3 sequences, about 5% of them with a count of one. The top ten constitute more than 8% of the sample. The table lists this clonotype with many counts. The specificity of this receptor is unknown. No base-level quality is on record; no much larger clone is a single base apart.

The sequence derives from a human donor in good health. The chain is made from TRBV6-2 or TRBV6-3 and TRBJ2-3; there is no confident call for the D gene. For the CDR3, the sequence is CASSYGGVDTQYF. At the DNA level, the sequence is TGTGCCAGCAGTTACGGCGGCGTAGATACGCAGTATTTT.